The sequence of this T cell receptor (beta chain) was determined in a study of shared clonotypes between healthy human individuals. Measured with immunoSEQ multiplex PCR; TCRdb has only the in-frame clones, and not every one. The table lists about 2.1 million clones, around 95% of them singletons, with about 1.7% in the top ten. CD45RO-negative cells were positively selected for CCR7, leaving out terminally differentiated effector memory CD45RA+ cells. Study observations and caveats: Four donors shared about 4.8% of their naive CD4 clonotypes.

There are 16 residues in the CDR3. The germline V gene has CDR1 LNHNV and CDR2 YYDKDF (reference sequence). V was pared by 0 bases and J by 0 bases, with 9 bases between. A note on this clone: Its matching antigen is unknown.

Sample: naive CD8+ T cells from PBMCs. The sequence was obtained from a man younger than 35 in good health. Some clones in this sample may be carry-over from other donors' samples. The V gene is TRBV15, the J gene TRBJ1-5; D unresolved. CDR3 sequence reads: CATSRERLNSNQPQHF. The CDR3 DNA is TGTGCCACCAGCAGAGAGCGACTTAATAGCAATCAGCCCCAGCATTTT.